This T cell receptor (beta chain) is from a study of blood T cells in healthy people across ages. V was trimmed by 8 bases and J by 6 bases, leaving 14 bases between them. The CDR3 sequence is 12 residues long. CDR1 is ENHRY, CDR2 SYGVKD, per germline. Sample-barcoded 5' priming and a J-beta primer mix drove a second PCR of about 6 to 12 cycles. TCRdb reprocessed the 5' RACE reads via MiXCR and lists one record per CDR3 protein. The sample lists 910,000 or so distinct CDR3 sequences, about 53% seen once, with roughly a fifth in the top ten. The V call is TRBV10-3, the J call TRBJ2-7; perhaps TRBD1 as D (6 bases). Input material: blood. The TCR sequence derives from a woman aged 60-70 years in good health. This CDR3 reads CAIGMAGVEQYF. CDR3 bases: TGTGCCATCGGTATGGCAGGGGTCGAGCAGTACTTC.